This TCR beta chain was sequenced during a study of blood T cell repertoires in COVID-19 (dated by TCRdb to about 2020). Study-wide context: Samples from collaborators originated in the United States, Italy and Spain and spanned both the acute and convalescent phases of COVID-19. The material from the prospective study consisted of cDNA or gDNA derived from T cells, B-cell-depleted T cells, or PBMCs. Samples were obtained from the ongoing ImmuneRACE study (first 160 participants) and from 1,254 subjects provided by 6 global collaborators. HLA class I and class II types, where available, came from metadata supplied by the sample provider rather than from assay-based typing. The repertoires were made available in a free public database intended to serve as a resource for research on the immune response to SARS-CoV-2. Sample metadata almost always included a de-identified subject ID, COVID-19 status, age in years and sex. Deeply sampled blood TCRbeta repertoires from subjects exposed to, actively infected with, or recovered from COVID-19 were included in the dataset.

Study-wide findings and limitations: Clinical and demographic metadata were provided uncurated, with the amount varying by source and participant.

The CDR3 contains 15 residues, cysteine and phenylalanine counted. The DNA shown is the 45-base CDR3, in frame from base 1. Here V drops 2 bases and J drops 6 bases, and the junction holds 7 bases not matched to any gene. As encoded in the germline V gene (reference sequence), CDR1 is LNHDA while CDR2 is SQIVND. To note about this clone: Its antigen is not yet known. No much larger clonotype is one base removed from it; base qualities were not supplied.

TCRbeta CDR3 regions were amplified from genomic DNA by means of the immunoSEQ Assay, a bias-controlled multiplex PCR. Processing in the source paper ran as follows. Nucleated cell counts per sample were estimated from amplification of reference gene primers within the assay. To quantify the absolute abundance of each unique TCRbeta CDR3 rearrangement, sequence reads were collapsed and filtered. Productive Simpson clonality was computed per sample as the square root of Simpson's diversity index over productive rearrangements. Not all clones reach the TCRdb copy of this immuneACCESS table, which keeps in-frame sequences only. Checked studies attribute under half of the gap to unresolved V genes and leave the rest unexplained. Clone size and the V and J calls come from that table; the DNA yielded D and trimming. The sample has some 150,000 clones on record, 84% of them singletons. The ten largest clonotypes hold more than 4.5% of the sample.

Participants in the prospective study were enrolled through a virtual design, were aged roughly 18 to 100 years, and lived in 24 United States geographic areas. Cohort assignment in the prospective study relied on participant-reported clinical history from a screening survey and a study questionnaire. Exposed participants had been in contact with someone with a PCR-confirmed or clinician-diagnosed COVID-19 case within 2 weeks of study entry. Each participant in the prospective study had whole blood, serum and a nasopharyngeal or oropharyngeal swab collected by mobile phlebotomists. Participants in the prospective study had the option to provide additional blood draws and questionnaires over a roughly 2-month period. Before DNA extraction, prospective study blood samples were shipped either frozen or at room temperature.

The rearranged segments are TRBV19 and TRBJ2-7; TRBD1 agrees with 10 junctional bases. The source is a woman aged 45-65 years who had been exposed to COVID-19. The specimen sequenced was PBMCs or T cells enriched from blood (not recorded which). The nucleotides are TGTGCCAGTAGTATACCAGGACAGGGGGACTCCGAGCAGTACTTC. This sequence encodes CASSIPGQGDSEQYF.